This paragraph covers one T cell receptor beta chain sequence. Its antigen is undetermined. CDR3-region Arm-PCR and iRepertoire HTBI primers produced the TCR beta libraries. TCRdb passed the multiplex PCR reads through MiXCR, listing each CDR3 protein once. Found here are about 450,000 distinct CDR3 sequences, 12% to 15% of them singletons; the top ten hold about 15%. The V segment lost 6 bases and the J segment 5 bases; nucleotides outside the gene matches: 17. CDR1 KGHSH and CDR2 LQKENI come from the germline V gene. This CDR3 region has 18 residues. The time point denotes: newly diagnosed GD, antithyroid drugs for less than 3 months. Isolated PBMC RNA provided the starting material for the TCR library. This sample stems from a study of regulatory T cells in long-lasting Graves disease. Findings of the study overall: Owing to a sample size that was small, accuracy may have been reduced. Not thyroid tissue but only peripheral blood was studied.

These data were also reused for a study on T cells in Graves' hyperthyroidism and ophthalmopathy.

This receptor was obtained from a woman between 50 and 59 years old with Graves disease. The chain carries TRBV18 and TRBJ2-7, with TRBD2 identical over 12 bases. Sequenced material: peripheral blood mononuclear cells (PBMCs), taken at new diagnosis, from a patient treated with antithyroid drugs. The CDR3 is CASSPTQGTSGRYHEQYF. Written as DNA, the CDR3 is TGTGCCAGCTCTCCTACGCAGGGAACTAGCGGGAGGTACCACGAGCAGTACTTC.